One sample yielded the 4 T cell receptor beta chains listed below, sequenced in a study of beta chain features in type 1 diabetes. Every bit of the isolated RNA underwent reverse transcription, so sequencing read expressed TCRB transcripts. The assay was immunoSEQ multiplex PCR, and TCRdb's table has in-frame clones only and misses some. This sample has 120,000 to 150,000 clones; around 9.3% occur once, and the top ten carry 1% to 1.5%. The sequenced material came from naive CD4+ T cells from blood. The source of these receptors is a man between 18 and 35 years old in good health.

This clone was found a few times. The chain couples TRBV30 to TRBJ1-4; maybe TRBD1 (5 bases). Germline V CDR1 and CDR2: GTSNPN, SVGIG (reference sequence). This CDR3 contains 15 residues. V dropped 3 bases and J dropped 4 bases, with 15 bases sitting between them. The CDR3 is CAWRLRWGGNEKLFF. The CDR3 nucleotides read TGTGCCTGGAGGCTTCGTTGGGGGGGTAATGAAAAACTGTTTTTT.

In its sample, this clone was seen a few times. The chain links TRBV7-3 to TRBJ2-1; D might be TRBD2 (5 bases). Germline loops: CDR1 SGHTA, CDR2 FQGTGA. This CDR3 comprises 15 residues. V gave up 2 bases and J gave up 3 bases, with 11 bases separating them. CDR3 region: CASSLRAGSYNEQFF. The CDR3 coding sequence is TGTGCCAGCAGCTTACGCGCTGGGAGCTACAATGAGCAGTTCTTC.

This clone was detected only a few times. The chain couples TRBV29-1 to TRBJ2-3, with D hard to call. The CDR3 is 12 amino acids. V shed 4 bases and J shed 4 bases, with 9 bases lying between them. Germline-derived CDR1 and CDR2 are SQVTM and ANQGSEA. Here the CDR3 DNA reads TGCAGCGTTGCTTTCGCGGCAGATACGCAGTATTTT. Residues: CSVAFAADTQYF.

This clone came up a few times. CDR3 region: CASSPSTGVGAGELFF. In DNA, the CDR3 is TGTGCCAGCAGCCCCAGCACGGGGGTCGGGGCCGGGGAGCTGTTTTTT. The chain carries TRBV7-2 and TRBJ2-2; weak D call: TRBD2 (6 bases). The CDR3 length is 16 residues. The germline V and J ends were trimmed by 5 bases and 6 bases, with 19 bases remaining between them. The germline V gene encodes CDR1 SGHTA and CDR2 FQGNSA.